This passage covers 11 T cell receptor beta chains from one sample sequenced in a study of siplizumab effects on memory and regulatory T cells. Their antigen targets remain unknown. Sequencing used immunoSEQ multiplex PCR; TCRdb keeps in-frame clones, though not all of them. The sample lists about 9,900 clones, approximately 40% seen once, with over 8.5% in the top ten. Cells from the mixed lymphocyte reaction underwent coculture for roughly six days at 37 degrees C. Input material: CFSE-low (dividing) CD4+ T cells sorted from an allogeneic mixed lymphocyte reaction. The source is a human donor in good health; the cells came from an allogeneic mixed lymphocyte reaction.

For the CDR3, the DNA is TGTGCCAGCAGCGTAGCGGACGGAAGGGGTCTGAGCTCCTACAATGAGCAGTTCTTC. Translating it yields CASSVADGRGLSSYNEQFF. This chain joins TRBV9 and TRBJ2-1; possible D gene TRBD1, 5 bases. Looked up from germline, CDR1 is SGDLS and CDR2 is YYNGEE. V was shortened by 0 bases and J by 0 bases, with 19 bases between the two germline ends. This CDR3 region has 19 residues.

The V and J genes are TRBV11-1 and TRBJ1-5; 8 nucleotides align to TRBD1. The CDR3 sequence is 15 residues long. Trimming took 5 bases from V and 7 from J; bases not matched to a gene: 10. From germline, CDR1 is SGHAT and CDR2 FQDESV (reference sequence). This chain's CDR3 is CASSGPGGAGQPQHF. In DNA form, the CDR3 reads TGTGCCAGCAGCGGTCCAGGGGGCGCGGGGCAGCCCCAGCATTTT.

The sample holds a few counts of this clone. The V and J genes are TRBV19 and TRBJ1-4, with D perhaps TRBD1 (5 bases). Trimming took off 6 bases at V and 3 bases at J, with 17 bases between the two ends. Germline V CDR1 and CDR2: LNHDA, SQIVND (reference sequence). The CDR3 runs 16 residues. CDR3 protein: CASSVGRGRSNEKLFF. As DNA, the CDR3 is TGTGCCAGTAGCGTCGGGCGGGGCAGGTCTAATGAAAAACTGTTTTTT.

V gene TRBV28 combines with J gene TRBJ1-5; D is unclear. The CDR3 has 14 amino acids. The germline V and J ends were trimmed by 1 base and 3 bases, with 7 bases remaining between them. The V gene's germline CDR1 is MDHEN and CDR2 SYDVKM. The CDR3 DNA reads TGTGCCAGCAGTTTATTTGGGAACAATCAGCCCCAGCATTTT. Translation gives CASSLFGNNQPQHF.

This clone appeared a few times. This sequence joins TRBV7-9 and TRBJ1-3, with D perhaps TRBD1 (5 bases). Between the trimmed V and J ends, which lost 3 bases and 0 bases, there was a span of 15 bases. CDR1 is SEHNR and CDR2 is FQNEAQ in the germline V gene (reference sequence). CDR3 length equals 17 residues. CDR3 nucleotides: TGTGCCAGCAGCTTTGACAGTCTAACCCCCTCTGGAAACACCATATATTTT. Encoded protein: CASSFDSLTPSGNTIYF.

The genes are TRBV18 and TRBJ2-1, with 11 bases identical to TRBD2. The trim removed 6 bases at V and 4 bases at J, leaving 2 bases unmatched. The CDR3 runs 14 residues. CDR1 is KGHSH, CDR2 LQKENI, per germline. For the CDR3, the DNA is TGTGCCAGCTCGACTAGCGGGAAATACAATGAGCAGTTCTTC. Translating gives CASSTSGKYNEQFF.

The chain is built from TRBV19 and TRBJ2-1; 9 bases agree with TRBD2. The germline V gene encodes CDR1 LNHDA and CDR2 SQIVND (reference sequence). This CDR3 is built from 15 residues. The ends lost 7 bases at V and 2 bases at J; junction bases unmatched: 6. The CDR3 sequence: CASNQGGGAYNEQFF. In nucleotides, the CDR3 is TGTGCCAGTAACCAGGGCGGGGGGGCCTACAATGAGCAGTTCTTC.

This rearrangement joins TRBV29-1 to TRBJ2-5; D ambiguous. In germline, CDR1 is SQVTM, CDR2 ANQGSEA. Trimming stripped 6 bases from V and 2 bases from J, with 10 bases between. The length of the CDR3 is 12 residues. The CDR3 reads CSVSVTQETQYF. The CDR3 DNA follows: TGCAGCGTATCAGTTACTCAAGAGACCCAGTACTTC. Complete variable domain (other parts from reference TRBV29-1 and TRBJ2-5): SAVISQKPSRDICQRGTSLTIQCQVDSQVTMMFWYRQQPGQSLTLIATANQGSEATYESGFVIDKFPISRPNLTFSTLTVSNMSPEDSSIYLCSVSVTQETQYFGPGTRLLVL.

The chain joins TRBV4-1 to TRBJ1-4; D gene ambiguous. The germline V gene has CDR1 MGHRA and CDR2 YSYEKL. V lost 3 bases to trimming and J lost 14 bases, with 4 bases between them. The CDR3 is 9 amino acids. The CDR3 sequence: CASSQSLFF. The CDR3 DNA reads TGCGCCAGCAGCCAGAGTCTGTTTTTT.

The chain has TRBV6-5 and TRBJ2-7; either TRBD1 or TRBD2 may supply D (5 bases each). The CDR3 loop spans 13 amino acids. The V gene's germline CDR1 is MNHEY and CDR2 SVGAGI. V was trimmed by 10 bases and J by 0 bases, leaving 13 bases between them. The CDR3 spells CATDRDGSYEQYF. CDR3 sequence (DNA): TGTGCCACCGACCGGGACGGCTCCTACGAGCAGTACTTC.

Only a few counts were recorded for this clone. The CDR3 sequence: CASSLTGTTEAFF. CDR3 in DNA: TGTGCCAGCAGCTTAACAGGGACGACTGAAGCTTTCTTT. The V call is TRBV7-9, the J call TRBJ1-1; D is perhaps TRBD1 (6 bases). The CDR3 sequence is 13 residues long. Trimming stripped 2 bases from V and 5 bases from J, with 9 bases between. Per the germline V gene, CDR1 is SEHNR and CDR2 is FQNEAQ (reference sequence).